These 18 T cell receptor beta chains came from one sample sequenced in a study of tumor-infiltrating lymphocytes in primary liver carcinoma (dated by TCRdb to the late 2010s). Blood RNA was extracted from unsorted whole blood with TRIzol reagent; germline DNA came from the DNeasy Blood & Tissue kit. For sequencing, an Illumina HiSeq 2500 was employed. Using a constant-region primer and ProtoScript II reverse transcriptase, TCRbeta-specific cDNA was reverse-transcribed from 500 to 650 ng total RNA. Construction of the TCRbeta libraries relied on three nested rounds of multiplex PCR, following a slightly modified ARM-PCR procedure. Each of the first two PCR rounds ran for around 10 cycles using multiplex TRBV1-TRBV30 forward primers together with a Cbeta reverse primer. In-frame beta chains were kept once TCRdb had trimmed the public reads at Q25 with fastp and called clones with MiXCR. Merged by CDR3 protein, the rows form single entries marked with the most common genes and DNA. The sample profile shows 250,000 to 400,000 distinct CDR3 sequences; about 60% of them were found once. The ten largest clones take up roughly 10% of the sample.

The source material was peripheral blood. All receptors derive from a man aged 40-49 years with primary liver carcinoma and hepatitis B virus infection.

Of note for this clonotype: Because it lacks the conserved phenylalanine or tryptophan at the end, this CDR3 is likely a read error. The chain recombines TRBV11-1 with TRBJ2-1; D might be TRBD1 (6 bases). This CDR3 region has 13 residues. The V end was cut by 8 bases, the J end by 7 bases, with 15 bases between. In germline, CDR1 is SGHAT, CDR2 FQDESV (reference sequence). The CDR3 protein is CASGPEGENEQFL. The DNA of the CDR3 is TGTGCCAGCGGGCCTGAGGGGGAGAATGAGCAGTTCCTC.

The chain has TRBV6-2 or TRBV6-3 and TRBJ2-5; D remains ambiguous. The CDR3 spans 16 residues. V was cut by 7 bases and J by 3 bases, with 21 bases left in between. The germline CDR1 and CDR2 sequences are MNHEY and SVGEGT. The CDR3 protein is CASNGLVAYKKETQYF. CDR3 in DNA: TGTGCCAGCAATGGTCTGGTTGCGTACAAAAAAGAGACCCAGTACTTC.

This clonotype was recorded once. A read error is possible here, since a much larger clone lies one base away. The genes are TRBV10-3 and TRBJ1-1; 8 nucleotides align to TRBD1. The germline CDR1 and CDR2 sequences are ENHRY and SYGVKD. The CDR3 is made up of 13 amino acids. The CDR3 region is CAIRGQVNTEDFF. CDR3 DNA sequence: TGTGCCATCAGGGGACAGGTGAACACTGAAGATTTCTTT.

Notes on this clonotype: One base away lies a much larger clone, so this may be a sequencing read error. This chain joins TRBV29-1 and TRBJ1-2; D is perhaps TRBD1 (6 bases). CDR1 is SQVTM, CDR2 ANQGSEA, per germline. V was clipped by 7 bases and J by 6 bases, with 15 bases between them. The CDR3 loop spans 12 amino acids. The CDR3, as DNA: TGCAGCGCGGGACAAGGCTTGCATGGCTACACCTTC. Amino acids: CSAGQGLHGYTF.

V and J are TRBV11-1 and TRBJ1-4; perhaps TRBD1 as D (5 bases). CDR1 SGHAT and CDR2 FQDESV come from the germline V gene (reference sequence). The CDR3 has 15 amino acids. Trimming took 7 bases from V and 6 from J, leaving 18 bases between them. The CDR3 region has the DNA TGTGCCAGCATCATCCCTGGGACGGAAGATGAAAAACTGTTTTTT. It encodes CASIIPGTEDEKLFF.

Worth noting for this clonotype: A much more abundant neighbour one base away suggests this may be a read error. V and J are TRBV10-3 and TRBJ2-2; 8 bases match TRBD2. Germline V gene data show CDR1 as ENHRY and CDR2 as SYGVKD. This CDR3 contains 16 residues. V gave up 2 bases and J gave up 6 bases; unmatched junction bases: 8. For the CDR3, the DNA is TGTGCCATCAGTGAGCATAGCGGGACGTCACCCGGGGAGCTGTTTTTT. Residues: CAISEHSGTSPGELFF.

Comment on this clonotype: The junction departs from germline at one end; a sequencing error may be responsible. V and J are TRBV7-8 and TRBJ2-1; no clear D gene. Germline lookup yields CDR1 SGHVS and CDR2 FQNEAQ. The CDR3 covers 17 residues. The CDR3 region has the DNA TGTGCCAGCATCGCAAAATTCCCGTTTAGCTCCTACTATGAGCAGTTCTTC. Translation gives CASIAKFPFSSYYEQFF.

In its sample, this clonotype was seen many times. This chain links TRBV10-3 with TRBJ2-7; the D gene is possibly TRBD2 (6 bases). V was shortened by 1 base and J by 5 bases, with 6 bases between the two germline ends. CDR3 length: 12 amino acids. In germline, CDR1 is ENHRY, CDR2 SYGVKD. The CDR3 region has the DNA TGTGCCATCAGTGAGTGGGGGGACGAGCAGTACTTC. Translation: CAISEWGDEQYF.

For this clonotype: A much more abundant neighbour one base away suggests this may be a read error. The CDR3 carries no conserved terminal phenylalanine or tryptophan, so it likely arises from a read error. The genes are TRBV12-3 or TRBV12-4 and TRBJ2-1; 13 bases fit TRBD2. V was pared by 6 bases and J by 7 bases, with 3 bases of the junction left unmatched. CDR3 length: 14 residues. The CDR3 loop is CASRGLAGANEQFY. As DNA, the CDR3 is TGTGCCAGCAGAGGACTAGCGGGAGCAAATGAGCAGTTCTAC.

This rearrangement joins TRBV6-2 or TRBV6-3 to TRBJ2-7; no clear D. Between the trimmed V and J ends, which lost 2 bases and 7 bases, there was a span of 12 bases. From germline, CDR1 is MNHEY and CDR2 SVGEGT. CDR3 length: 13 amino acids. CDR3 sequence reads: CASSYGVPYEQYF. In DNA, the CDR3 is TGTGCCAGCAGTTACGGGGTACCATATGAGCAGTACTTC.

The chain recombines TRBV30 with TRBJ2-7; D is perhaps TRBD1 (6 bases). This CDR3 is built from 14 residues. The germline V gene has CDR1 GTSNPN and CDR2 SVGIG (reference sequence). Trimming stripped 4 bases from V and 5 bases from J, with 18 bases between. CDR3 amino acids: CAWNGGVRRDEQYF. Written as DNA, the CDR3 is TGTGCCTGGAATGGGGGCGTAAGGCGCGACGAGCAGTACTTC.

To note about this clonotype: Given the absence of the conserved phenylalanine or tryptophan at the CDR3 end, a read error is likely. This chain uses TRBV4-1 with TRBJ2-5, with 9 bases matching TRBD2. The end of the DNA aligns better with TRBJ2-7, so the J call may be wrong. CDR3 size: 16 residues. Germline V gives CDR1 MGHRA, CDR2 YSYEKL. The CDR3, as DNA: TGCGCCAGCAGCCAAGATTTGGCGGGAGGGCCGGTCGAGCAGTACTTA. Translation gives CASSQDLAGGPVEQYL.

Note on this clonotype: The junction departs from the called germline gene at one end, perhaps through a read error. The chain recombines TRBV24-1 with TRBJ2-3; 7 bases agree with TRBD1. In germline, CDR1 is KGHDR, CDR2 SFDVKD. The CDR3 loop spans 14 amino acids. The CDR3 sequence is CATSDRDSPFRHYF. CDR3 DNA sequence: TGTGCCACCAGTGACCGGGACAGCCCCTTTAGGCACTACTTT.

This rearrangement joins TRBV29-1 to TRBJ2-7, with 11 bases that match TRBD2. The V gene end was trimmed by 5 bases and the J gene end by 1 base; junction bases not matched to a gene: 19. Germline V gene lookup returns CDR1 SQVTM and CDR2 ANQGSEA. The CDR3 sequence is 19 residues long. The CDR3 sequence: CSVSPREISGRDGSYEQYF. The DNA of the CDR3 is TGCAGCGTTTCCCCCAGGGAGATTAGCGGGAGGGATGGGTCCTACGAGCAGTACTTC.

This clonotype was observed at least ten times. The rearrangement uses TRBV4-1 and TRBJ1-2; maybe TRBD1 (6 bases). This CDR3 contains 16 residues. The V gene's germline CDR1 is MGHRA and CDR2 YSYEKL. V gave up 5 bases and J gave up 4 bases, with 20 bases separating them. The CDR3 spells CASSAIPGASSYGYTF. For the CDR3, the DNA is TGCGCCAGCAGCGCTATCCCAGGGGCGTCTAGCTATGGCTACACCTTC.

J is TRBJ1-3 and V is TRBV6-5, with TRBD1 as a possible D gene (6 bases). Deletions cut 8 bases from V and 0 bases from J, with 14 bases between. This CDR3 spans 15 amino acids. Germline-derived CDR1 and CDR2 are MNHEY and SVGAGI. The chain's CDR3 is CASRRGGVSGNTIYF. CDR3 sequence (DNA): TGTGCCAGCCGAAGGGGGGGCGTCTCTGGAAACACCATATATTTT.

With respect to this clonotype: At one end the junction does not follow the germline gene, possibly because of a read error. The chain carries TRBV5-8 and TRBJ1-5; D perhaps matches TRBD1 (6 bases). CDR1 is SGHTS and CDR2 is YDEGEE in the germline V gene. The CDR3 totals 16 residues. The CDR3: CASSRDGRGWGQPQHF. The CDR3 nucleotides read TGTGCAAGCAGCCGGGACGGCAGGGGATGGGGACAGCCCCAGCATTTT.

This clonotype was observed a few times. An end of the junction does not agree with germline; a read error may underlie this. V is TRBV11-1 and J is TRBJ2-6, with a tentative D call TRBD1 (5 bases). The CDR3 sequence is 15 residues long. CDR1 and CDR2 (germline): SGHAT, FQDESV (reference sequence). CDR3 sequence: CASSLGRVGANVLTF. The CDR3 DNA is TGTGCCAGCAGCTTGGGCCGAGTTGGGGCTAACGTCCTGACTTTC.